The rows below give T cell receptor beta chains drawn from one sample of a study of blood T cell repertoires in COVID-19. The assay was immunoSEQ multiplex PCR, and TCRdb's table has in-frame clones only and misses some. The data hold about 210,000 clones, with around 85% observed a single time. Sequenced: peripheral blood. The receptor source for this set is a woman in her 70s with acute or convalescent COVID-19. The CDR3 runs from the conserved cysteine through the conserved F or W. Each record gives: CDR3 DNA, CDR3 protein, V gene, clone size, D gene, J gene. A D gene is named only where the DNA matches it firmly. Size values are once, few and many counts, or a class for expanded clones, and some rows have none.

CDR3nt: TGTGCCAGCTCACCTTGGGGGAGCGGGTATGAGCAGTTCTTC
CDR3aa: CASSPWGSGYEQFF
v_gene: TRBV18
abundance: -
d_gene: -
j_gene: TRBJ2-1

CDR3nt: TGTGCCAGCAGCACAAGCGGGAGGGCCGTCAATGAGCAGTTCTTC
CDR3aa: CASSTSGRAVNEQFF
v_gene: TRBV9
abundance: -
d_gene: TRBD2
j_gene: TRBJ2-1

CDR3nt: TGTGCCAGCTCACCAGAAAGAGGGACTAGCGGGAGGAACACCGGGGAGCTGTTTTTT
CDR3aa: CASSPERGTSGRNTGELFF
v_gene: TRBV18
abundance: -
d_gene: TRBD2
j_gene: TRBJ2-2

CDR3nt: TGTGCCAGCAGCCCTTACAGGGTATCGTGCGAGCAGTACTTC
CDR3aa: CASSPYRVSCEQYF
v_gene: TRBV7-3
abundance: -
d_gene: -
j_gene: TRBJ2-7

CDR3nt: TGTGGCGTAGGACAGGGCAATCAGCCCCAGCATTTT
CDR3aa: CGVGQGNQPQHF
v_gene: TRBV19
abundance: -
d_gene: TRBD1
j_gene: TRBJ1-5

CDR3nt: TGTGCCAGCAGGAGCAGGGGCTCTGGAAACACCATATATTTT
CDR3aa: CASRSRGSGNTIYF
v_gene: TRBV2
abundance: -
d_gene: -
j_gene: TRBJ1-3

CDR3nt: TGTGCTAGTGGTTTGGGACACAATAGCAATCAGCCCCAGCATTTT
CDR3aa: CASGLGHNSNQPQHF
v_gene: TRBV12-5
abundance: -
d_gene: -
j_gene: TRBJ1-5

CDR3nt: TGTGCCAGCAGCCCCGGGATGCACAGTAGCACAGATACGCAGTATTTT
CDR3aa: CASSPGMHSSTDTQYF
v_gene: TRBV7-9
abundance: -
d_gene: -
j_gene: TRBJ2-3

CDR3nt: TGTGCCAGCAGCTTAAGCGGGAGAGGCGGGGAGCTGTTTTTT
CDR3aa: CASSLSGRGGELFF
v_gene: TRBV7-6
abundance: once
d_gene: TRBD2
j_gene: TRBJ2-2

CDR3nt: TGTGCCAGCAGTTACGGGGCAGGGGGCGCGGACTATGGCTACACCTTC
CDR3aa: CASSYGAGGADYGYTF
v_gene: TRBV6-2/TRBV6-3
abundance: -
d_gene: TRBD1
j_gene: TRBJ1-2

CDR3nt: TGTGCCAGCAGCCCCACCTCTAGCTTTAGCTCCTACAATGAGCAGTTCTTC
CDR3aa: CASSPTSSFSSYNEQFF
v_gene: TRBV9
abundance: -
d_gene: -
j_gene: TRBJ2-1

CDR3nt: TGTGCCAGCAGCAAAGTTTTAGATATGGCAGCGGGGGAACAAACCTACGAGCAGTACTTC
CDR3aa: CASSKVLDMAAGEQTYEQYF
v_gene: TRBV21-1
abundance: -
d_gene: -
j_gene: TRBJ2-7

CDR3nt: TGTGCCAGCAGTGATGCAGGGACTTACGAGCAGTACTTC
CDR3aa: CASSDAGTYEQYF
v_gene: TRBV2
abundance: once
d_gene: -
j_gene: TRBJ2-7

CDR3nt: TGTGCCAGCAGTGAAGCGCGGACTAGCGGGGGGGCTCCCGGGGAGCTGTTTTTT
CDR3aa: CASSEARTSGGAPGELFF
v_gene: TRBV2
abundance: -
d_gene: TRBD2
j_gene: TRBJ2-2

CDR3nt: TGTGCCAGCAGCTCCTACTCAAACAGGGGGGCGGTAAAACTGTTTTTT
CDR3aa: CASSSYSNRGAVKLFF
v_gene: TRBV7-2
abundance: -
d_gene: TRBD1
j_gene: TRBJ1-4

CDR3nt: TGTGCCAGCAGCCCCGGGACACTGGAGACCCAGTACTTC
CDR3aa: CASSPGTLETQYF
v_gene: TRBV11-2
abundance: -
d_gene: -
j_gene: TRBJ2-5

CDR3nt: TGTGCCAGCAGTCTATTAGGGACAGGGGTTCCTACCCAGTACTTC
CDR3aa: CASSLLGTGVPTQYF
v_gene: TRBV27
abundance: -
d_gene: TRBD1
j_gene: TRBJ2-5

CDR3nt: TGTGCCAGCAGACGGGTTACGGGAAAACTGTTTTTT
CDR3aa: CASRRVTGKLFF
v_gene: TRBV12-3/TRBV12-4
abundance: -
d_gene: -
j_gene: TRBJ1-4

CDR3nt: TGTGCCAGCAGCCGGACAGGGCTTGTTCAGCCCCAGCATTTT
CDR3aa: CASSRTGLVQPQHF
v_gene: TRBV28
abundance: once
d_gene: TRBD1
j_gene: TRBJ1-5

CDR3nt: TGCAGTGCTAGTCCCTCGAGGGCGTCTGGGGCCAACGTCCTGACTTTC
CDR3aa: CSASPSRASGANVLTF
v_gene: TRBV20-1
abundance: -
d_gene: -
j_gene: TRBJ2-6

CDR3nt: TGTGCCACCAGTTTAGGGACATCGCGAGGGGATCAGCCCCAGCATTTT
CDR3aa: CATSLGTSRGDQPQHF
v_gene: TRBV15
abundance: -
d_gene: -
j_gene: TRBJ1-5

CDR3nt: TGTGCCAGCAGTCCACTTAGCGGGAGGGTTAGCACAGATACGCAGTATTTT
CDR3aa: CASSPLSGRVSTDTQYF
v_gene: TRBV6-2/TRBV6-3
abundance: few
d_gene: TRBD2
j_gene: TRBJ2-3

CDR3nt: TGTGCCAGCAGTACCGATGGGGGGGCGCTAGGCTACACCTTC
CDR3aa: CASSTDGGALGYTF
v_gene: TRBV28
abundance: -
d_gene: -
j_gene: TRBJ1-2

CDR3nt: TGTGCCAGAAGCTTCCGACAGGGTAGTAAGGACTATGGCTACACCTTC
CDR3aa: CARSFRQGSKDYGYTF
v_gene: TRBV5-3
abundance: -
d_gene: TRBD1
j_gene: TRBJ1-2

CDR3nt: TGTGCCAGTAGTTCCCTTAGAATAGCTTCCAACTATGGCTACACCTTC
CDR3aa: CASSSLRIASNYGYTF
v_gene: TRBV19
abundance: -
d_gene: -
j_gene: TRBJ1-2

CDR3nt: TGTGCTAGTGGTTTGGTTAACAGGGGGCAGCAGCCCCAGCATTTT
CDR3aa: CASGLVNRGQQPQHF
v_gene: TRBV12-5
abundance: -
d_gene: TRBD1
j_gene: TRBJ1-5

CDR3nt: TGTGCCAGTAGTAATCAGGGGGCAGGCAATCAGCCCCAGCATTTT
CDR3aa: CASSNQGAGNQPQHF
v_gene: TRBV19
abundance: few
d_gene: TRBD1
j_gene: TRBJ1-5

CDR3nt: TGTGCCAGCAGTCCTAGCGGGGGGGCGTACAATGAGCAGTTCTTC
CDR3aa: CASSPSGGAYNEQFF
v_gene: TRBV2
abundance: -
d_gene: TRBD2
j_gene: TRBJ2-1

CDR3nt: TGTGCCAGCAGCTTAGATGGCCCGGGGAGGTATGGCTACACCTTC
CDR3aa: CASSLDGPGRYGYTF
v_gene: TRBV11-2
abundance: -
d_gene: -
j_gene: TRBJ1-2

CDR3nt: TGTGCCAGCAGTTTCAGGCAGGGTTGGGATACGCAGTATTTT
CDR3aa: CASSFRQGWDTQYF
v_gene: TRBV28
abundance: -
d_gene: -
j_gene: TRBJ2-3

CDR3nt: TGCGCCAGCAGCCAAGATGAGAACAGGGTTTCCTACGAGCAGTACTTC
CDR3aa: CASSQDENRVSYEQYF
v_gene: TRBV4-1
abundance: -
d_gene: -
j_gene: TRBJ2-7

CDR3nt: TGTGCCAGTAGTCTGGACAGGTCCATAAAAAGGGGGGAGCTGTTTTTT
CDR3aa: CASSLDRSIKRGELFF
v_gene: TRBV19
abundance: -
d_gene: TRBD1
j_gene: TRBJ2-2

CDR3nt: TGTGCCAGCAGTTTCCTAGTTTCGGAGACCCAGTACTTC
CDR3aa: CASSFLVSETQYF
v_gene: TRBV27
abundance: -
d_gene: -
j_gene: TRBJ2-5

CDR3nt: TGTGCCACCAGCAGCGGACAGGGGCGAACCTACGAGCAGTACTTC
CDR3aa: CATSSGQGRTYEQYF
v_gene: TRBV15
abundance: once
d_gene: TRBD1
j_gene: TRBJ2-7

CDR3nt: TGTGCCAGCAGGCCCACAGGGGAAGGGGCTGAAGCTTTCTTT
CDR3aa: CASRPTGEGAEAFF
v_gene: TRBV6-5
abundance: -
d_gene: TRBD1
j_gene: TRBJ1-1

CDR3nt: TGCGCCAGCAGCGTGGAGGGGGTTGAGCAGTTCTTC
CDR3aa: CASSVEGVEQFF
v_gene: TRBV5-1
abundance: -
d_gene: -
j_gene: TRBJ2-1